This record covers a single T cell receptor beta chain. What it binds is unknown. TCRdb reprocessed the multiplex PCR reads with MiXCR, giving one entry per CDR3 protein. The repertoire holds under 350,000 distinct CDR3 sequences, about 30% seen once, with 1.1% in the top ten. The record originates from a study of breast tumors, draining lymph nodes, adjacent tissues. Axillary draining lymph nodes of breast cancer patients supplied the node samples. Germline CDR1 MNHEY, CDR2 SMNVEV (reference sequence). This CDR3 is 14 amino acids long. Unmatched junction bases numbered 5, after V lost 3 bases and J lost 4 bases. Whole-study results and caveats: Most tumor T cells seemingly derive from lymph node, then expand in tumor. Tumor TCR diversity was below lymph nodes but above nontumor tissue.

This chain connects TRBV27 to TRBJ1-1; the match to TRBD1 covers 7 bases. Source material: axillary lymph node tissue. This sequence was found in a female donor with breast cancer. Some clones in this sample may be carry-over from other donors' samples. CDR3 sequence reads: CASSLQGGFTEAFF. The CDR3 nucleotides read TGTGCCAGCAGTTTGCAGGGGGGTTTCACTGAAGCTTTCTTT.